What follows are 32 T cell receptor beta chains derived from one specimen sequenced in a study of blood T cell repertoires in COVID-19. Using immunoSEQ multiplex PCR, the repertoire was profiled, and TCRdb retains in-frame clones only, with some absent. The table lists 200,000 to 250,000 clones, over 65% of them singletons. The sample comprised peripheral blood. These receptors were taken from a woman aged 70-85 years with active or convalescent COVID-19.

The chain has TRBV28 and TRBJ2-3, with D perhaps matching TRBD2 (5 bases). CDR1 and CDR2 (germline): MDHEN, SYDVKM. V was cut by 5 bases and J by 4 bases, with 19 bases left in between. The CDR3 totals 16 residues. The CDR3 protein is CASSTMLGGSADTQYF. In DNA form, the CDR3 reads TGTGCCAGCAGTACCATGTTGGGTGGGAGTGCAGATACGCAGTATTTT.

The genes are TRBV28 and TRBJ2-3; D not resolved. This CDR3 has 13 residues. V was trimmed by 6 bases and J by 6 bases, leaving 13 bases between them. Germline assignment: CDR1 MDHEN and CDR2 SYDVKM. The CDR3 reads CASSPTGRDTQYF. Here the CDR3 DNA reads TGTGCCAGCAGCCCGACTGGAAGGGATACGCAGTATTTT.

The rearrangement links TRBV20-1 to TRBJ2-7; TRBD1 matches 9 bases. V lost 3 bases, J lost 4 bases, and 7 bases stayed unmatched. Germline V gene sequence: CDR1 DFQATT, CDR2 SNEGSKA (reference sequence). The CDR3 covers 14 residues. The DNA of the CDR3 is TGCAGTGCTAGTGGGACAGGGAGTTGGTACGAGCAGTACTTC. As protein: CSASGTGSWYEQYF.

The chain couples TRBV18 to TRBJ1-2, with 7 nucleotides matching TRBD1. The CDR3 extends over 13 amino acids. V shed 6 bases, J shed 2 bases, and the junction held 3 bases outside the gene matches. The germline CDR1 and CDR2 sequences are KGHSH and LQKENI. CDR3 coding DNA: TGTGCCAGCTCCCCGGACAGGAACTATGGCTACACCTTC. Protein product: CASSPDRNYGYTF.

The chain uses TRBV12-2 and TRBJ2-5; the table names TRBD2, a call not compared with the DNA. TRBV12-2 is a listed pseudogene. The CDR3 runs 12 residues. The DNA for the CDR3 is TGTGCAAGTCCTAGTCCCCAAGAGACCCAGTACTTC. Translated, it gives CASPSPQETQYF.

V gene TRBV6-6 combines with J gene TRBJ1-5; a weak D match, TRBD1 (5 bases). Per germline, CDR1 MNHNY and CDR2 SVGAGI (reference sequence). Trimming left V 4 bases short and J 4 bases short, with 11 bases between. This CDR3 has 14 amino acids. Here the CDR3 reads CASSSSGGNQPQHF. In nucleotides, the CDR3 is TGTGCCAGCAGTTCGTCCGGGGGGAATCAGCCCCAGCATTTT.

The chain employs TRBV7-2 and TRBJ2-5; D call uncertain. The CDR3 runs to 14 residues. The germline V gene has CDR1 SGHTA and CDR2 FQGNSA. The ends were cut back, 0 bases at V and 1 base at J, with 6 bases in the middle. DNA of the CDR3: TGTGCCAGCAGCTTAGCATCAGTCCAAGAGACCCAGTACTTC. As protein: CASSLASVQETQYF. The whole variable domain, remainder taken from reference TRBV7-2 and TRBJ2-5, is GAGVSQSPSNKVTEKGKDVELRCDPISGHTALYWYRQSLGQGLEFLIYFQGNSAPDKSGLPSDRFSAERTGGSVSTLTIQRTQQEDSAVYLCASSLASVQETQYFGPGTRLLVL.

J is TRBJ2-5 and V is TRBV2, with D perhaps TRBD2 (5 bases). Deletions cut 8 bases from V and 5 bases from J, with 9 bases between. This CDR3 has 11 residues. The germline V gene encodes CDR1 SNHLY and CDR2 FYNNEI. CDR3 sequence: CASRLQETQYF. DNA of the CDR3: TGTGCCAGCCGACTACAGGAGACCCAGTACTTC.

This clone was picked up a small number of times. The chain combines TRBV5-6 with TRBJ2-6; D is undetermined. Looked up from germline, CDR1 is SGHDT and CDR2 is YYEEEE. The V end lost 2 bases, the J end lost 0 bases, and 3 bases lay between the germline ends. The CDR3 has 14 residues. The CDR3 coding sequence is TGTGCCAGCAGCTTCCGCTCTGGGGCCAACGTCCTGACTTTC. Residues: CASSFRSGANVLTF.

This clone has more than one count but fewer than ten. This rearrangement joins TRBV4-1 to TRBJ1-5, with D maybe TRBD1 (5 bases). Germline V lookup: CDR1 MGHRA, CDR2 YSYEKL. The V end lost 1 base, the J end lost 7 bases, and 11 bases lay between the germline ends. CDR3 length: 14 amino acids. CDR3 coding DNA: TGCGCCAGCAGCCAAGGCCCAGGGAGGCAGCCCCAGCATTTT. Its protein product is CASSQGPGRQPQHF.

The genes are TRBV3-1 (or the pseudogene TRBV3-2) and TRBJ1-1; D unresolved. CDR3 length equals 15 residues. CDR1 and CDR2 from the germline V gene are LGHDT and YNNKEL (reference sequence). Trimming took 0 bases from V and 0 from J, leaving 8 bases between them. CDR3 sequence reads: CASSQEGSLNTEAFF. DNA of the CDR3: TGTGCCAGCAGCCAAGAGGGCAGCTTGAACACTGAAGCTTTCTTT.

The DNA for the CDR3 is TGCGCCAGCACAACAGGGAACTATGGCTACACCTTC. Its protein product is CASTTGNYGYTF. The chain has TRBV10-2 and TRBJ1-2; TRBD1 might be the D (6 bases). The CDR3 is made up of 12 amino acids. Germline CDR1 reads WSHSY; CDR2 reads SAAADI. V was cut by 7 bases and J by 2 bases, with 8 bases left in between.

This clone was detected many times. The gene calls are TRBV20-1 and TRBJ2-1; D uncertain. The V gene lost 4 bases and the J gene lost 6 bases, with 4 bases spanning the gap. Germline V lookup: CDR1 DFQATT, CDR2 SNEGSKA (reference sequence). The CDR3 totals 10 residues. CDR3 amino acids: CSAISNEQFF. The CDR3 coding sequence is TGCAGTGCTATTAGCAATGAGCAGTTCTTC.

CDR3 sequence (DNA): TGTGCCAGCAGCGCTAGCGGGGGGGCACGTGAGCAGTACTTC. This encodes CASSASGGAREQYF. The genes are TRBV5-4 and TRBJ2-7; 12 positions agree with TRBD2. V dropped 4 bases and J dropped 7; count of bases not matched to a gene: 6. Germline lookup yields CDR1 SGHNT and CDR2 YYREEE (reference sequence). The CDR3 has 14 amino acids.

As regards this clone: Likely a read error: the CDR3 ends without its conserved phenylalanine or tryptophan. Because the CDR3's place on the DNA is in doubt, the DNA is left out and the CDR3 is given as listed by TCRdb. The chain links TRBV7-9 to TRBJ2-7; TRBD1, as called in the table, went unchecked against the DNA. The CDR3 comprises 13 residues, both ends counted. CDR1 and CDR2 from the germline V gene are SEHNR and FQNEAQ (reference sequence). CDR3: CASSWTDALPASL.

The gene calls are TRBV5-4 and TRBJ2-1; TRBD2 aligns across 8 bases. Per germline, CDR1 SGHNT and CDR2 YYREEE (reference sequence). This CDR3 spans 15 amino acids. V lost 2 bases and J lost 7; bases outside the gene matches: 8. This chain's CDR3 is CASSFNSGDLNEQFF. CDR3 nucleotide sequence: TGTGCCAGCAGCTTTAATAGCGGGGATCTGAATGAGCAGTTCTTC.

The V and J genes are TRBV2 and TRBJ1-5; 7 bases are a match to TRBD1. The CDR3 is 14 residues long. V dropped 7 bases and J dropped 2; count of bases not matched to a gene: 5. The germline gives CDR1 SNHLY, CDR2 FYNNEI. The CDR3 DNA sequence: TGTGCCAGCAAGACAGGGCCGGGCAATCAGCCCCAGCATTTT. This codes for CASKTGPGNQPQHF.

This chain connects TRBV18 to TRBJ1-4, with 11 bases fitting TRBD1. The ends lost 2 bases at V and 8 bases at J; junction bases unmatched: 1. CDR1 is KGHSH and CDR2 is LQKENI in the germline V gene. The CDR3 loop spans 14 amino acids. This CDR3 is CASSPGTGGEKLFF. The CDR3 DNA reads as TGTGCCAGCTCACCAGGGACAGGGGGAGAAAAACTGTTTTTT.

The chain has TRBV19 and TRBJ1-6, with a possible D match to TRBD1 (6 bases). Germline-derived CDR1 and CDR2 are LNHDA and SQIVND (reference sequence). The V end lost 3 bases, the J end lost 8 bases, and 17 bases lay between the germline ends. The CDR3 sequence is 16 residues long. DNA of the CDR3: TGTGCCAGTAGTATCTATCCTGGACAGACATATTCACCCCTCCACTTT. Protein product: CASSIYPGQTYSPLHF. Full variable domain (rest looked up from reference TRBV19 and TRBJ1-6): DGGITQSPKYLFRKEGQNVTLSCEQNLNHDAMYWYRQDPGQGLRLIYYSQIVNDFQKGDIAEGYSVSREKKESFPLTVTSAQKNPTAFYLCASSIYPGQTYSPLHFGNGTRLTVT.

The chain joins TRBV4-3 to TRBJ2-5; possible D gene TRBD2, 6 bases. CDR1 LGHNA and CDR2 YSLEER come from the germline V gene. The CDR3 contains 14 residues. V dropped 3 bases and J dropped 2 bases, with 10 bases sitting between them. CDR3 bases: TGCGCCAGCAGCCAGGGACTTACTCAAGAGACCCAGTACTTC. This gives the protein CASSQGLTQETQYF.

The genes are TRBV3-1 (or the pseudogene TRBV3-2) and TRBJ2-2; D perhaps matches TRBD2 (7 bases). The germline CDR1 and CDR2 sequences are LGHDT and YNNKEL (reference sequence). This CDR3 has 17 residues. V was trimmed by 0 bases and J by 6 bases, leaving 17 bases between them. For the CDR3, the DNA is TGTGCCAGCAGCCAAGAAGGGGGGGCGCGTGTCCCCGGGGAGCTGTTTTTT. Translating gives CASSQEGGARVPGELFF.

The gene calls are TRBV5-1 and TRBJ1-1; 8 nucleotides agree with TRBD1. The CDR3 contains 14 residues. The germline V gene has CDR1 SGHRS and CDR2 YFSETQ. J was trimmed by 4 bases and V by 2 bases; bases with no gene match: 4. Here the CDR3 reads CASSLQGGFTEAFF. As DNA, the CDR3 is TGCGCCAGCAGCTTACAGGGGGGGTTCACTGAAGCTTTCTTT.

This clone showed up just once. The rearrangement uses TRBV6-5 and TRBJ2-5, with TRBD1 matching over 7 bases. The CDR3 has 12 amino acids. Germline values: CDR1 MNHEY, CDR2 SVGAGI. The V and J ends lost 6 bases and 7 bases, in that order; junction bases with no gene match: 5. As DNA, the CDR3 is TGTGCCAGCAGAGACAGGGCAGCGACCCAGTACTTC. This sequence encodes CASRDRAATQYF.

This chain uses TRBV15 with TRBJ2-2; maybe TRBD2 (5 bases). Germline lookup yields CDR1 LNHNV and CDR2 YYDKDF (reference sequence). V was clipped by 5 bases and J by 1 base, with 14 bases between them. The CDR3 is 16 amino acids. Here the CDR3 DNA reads TGTGCCACCAGCCCGAGGGTCGGGGTGAACACCGGGGAGCTGTTTTTT. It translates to CATSPRVGVNTGELFF.

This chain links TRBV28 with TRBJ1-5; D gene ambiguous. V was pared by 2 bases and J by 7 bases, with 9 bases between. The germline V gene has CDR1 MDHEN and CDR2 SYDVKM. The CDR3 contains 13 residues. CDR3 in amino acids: CASSLGSTQPQHF. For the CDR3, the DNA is TGTGCCAGCAGTTTAGGGAGTACACAGCCCCAGCATTTT.

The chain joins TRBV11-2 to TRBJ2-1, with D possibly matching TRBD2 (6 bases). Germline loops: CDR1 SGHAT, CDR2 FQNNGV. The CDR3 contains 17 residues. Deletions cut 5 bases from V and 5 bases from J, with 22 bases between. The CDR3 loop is CASSPGLGPSDDNEQFF. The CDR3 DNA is TGTGCCAGCAGCCCCGGTTTGGGCCCTAGCGATGACAATGAGCAGTTCTTC. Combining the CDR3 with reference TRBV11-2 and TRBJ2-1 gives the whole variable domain EAGVAQSPRYKIIEKRQSVAFWCNPISGHATLYWYQQILGQGPKLLIQFQNNGVVDDSQLPKDRFSAERLKGVDSTLKIQPAKLEDSAVYLCASSPGLGPSDDNEQFFGPGTRLTVL.

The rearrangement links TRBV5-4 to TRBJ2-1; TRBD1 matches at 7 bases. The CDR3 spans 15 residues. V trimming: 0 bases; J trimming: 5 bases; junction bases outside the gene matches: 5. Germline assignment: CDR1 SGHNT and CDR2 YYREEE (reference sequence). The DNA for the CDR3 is TGTGCCAGCAGCTTGGGACAGGGAAGCCACAATGAGCAGTTCTTC. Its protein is CASSLGQGSHNEQFF.

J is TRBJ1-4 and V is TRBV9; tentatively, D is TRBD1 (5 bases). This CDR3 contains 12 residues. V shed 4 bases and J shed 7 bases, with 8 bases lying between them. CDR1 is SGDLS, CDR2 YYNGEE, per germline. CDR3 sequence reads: CASSSDSEKLFF. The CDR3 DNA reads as TGTGCCAGCAGCTCCGACAGTGAAAAACTGTTTTTT.

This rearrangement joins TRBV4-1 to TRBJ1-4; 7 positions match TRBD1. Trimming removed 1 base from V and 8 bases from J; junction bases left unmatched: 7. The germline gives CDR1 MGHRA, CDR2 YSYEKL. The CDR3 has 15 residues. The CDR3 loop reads CASSQGDRDQEKLFF. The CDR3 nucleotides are TGCGCCAGCAGCCAAGGAGACAGGGATCAGGAAAAACTGTTTTTT.

The CDR3 DNA reads TGTGCCTGGAGTGGGAAGGGACAGGGGGCCGAGCAGTACTTC. Protein product: CAWSGKGQGAEQYF. The chain recombines TRBV30 with TRBJ2-7; 12 bases fit TRBD1. CDR1 is GTSNPN, CDR2 SVGIG, per germline (reference sequence). V was clipped by 1 base and J by 6 bases; unmatched bases: 4. The CDR3 is 14 residues long.

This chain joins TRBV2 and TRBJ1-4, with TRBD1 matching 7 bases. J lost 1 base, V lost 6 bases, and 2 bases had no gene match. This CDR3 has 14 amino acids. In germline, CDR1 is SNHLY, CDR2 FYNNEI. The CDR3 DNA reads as TGTGCCAGCAGCCGACAGGGAACTAATGAAAAACTGTTTTTT. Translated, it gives CASSRQGTNEKLFF. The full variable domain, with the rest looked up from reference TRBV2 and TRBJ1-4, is EPEVTQTPSHQVTQMGQEVILRCVPISNHLYFYWYRQILGQKVEFLVSFYNNEISEKSEIFDDQFSVERPDGSNFTLKIRSTKLEDSAMYFCASSRQGTNEKLFFGSGTQLSVL.

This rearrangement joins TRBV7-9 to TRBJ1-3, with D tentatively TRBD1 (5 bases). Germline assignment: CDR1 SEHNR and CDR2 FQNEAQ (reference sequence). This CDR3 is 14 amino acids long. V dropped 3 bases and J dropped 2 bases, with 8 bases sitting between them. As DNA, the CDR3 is TGTGCCAGCAGCTTCCGACAGACTGGAAACACCATATATTTT. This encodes CASSFRQTGNTIYF.